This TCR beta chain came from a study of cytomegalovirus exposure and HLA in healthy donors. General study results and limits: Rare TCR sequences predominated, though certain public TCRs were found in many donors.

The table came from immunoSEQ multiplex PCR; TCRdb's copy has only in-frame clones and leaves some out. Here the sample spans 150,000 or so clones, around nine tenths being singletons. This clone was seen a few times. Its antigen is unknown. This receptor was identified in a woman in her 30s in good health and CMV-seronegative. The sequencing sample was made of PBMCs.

The CDR3 region has the DNA TGTGCCAGCAGCGTGATGGGCGGGGGCACTGAAGCTTTCTTT. Residues: CASSVMGGGTEAFF. The chain couples TRBV9 to TRBJ1-1; possible D gene TRBD1, 5 bases. CDR3 length: 14 amino acids. The germline V gene has CDR1 SGDLS and CDR2 YYNGEE. Between the trimmed V and J ends, which lost 2 bases and 4 bases, there was a span of 12 bases.